What follows are 32 T cell receptor beta chains derived from one specimen sequenced in a study of blood T cell repertoires in COVID-19. The data were produced by immunoSEQ multiplex PCR, yet TCRdb's version contains in-frame clones alone and is incomplete. Altogether around 300,000 clones are present, roughly nine tenths being singletons, with the ten largest covering more than 2%. Sequences were obtained from peripheral blood. Receptors originate from a man younger than 35 with active or convalescent COVID-19.

The V and J genes are TRBV27 and TRBJ2-1; a weak D match, TRBD2 (5 bases). The CDR3 extends over 15 amino acids. V was trimmed by 2 bases and J by 14 bases, leaving 22 bases between them. Germline values: CDR1 MNHEY, CDR2 SMNVEV (reference sequence). The CDR3 sequence is CASSLDLRRAGRKFF. The CDR3, as DNA: TGTGCCAGCAGTTTAGATCTCCGTCGGGCGGGCCGAAAGTTCTTC.

The V gene is TRBV5-5, the J gene TRBJ2-7, with D possibly being TRBD1 (6 bases). Trimming shortened V by 0 bases and J by 4 bases, and 14 bases separated the two germline ends. The CDR3 runs to 15 residues. The V gene's germline CDR1 is SGHKS and CDR2 YYEKEE (reference sequence). The CDR3 region is CASSLAQGLQYEQYF. The CDR3 nucleotides read TGTGCCAGCAGCTTGGCCCAGGGGCTTCAATACGAGCAGTACTTC. Full variable domain (remainder filled in from reference TRBV5-5 and TRBJ2-7): DAGVTQSPTHLIKTRGQQVTLRCSPISGHKSVSWYQQVLGQGPQFIFQYYEKEERGRGNFPDRFSARQFPNYSSELNVNALLLGDSALYLCASSLAQGLQYEQYFGPGTRLTVT.

The chain recombines TRBV5-1 with TRBJ2-2, with D hard to call. The CDR3 has 15 amino acids. Germline V lookup: CDR1 SGHRS, CDR2 YFSETQ. V gave up 1 base and J gave up 2 bases, with 9 bases separating them. CDR3 amino acids: CASSLLAVNTGELFF. Here the CDR3 DNA reads TGCGCCAGCAGCTTGTTGGCGGTAAACACCGGGGAGCTGTTTTTT.

This clone has a handful of counts. The gene calls are TRBV10-3 and TRBJ1-5; 9 bases map to TRBD1. The V gene end was trimmed by 10 bases and the J gene end by 1 base; junction bases not matched to a gene: 8. This CDR3 region has 15 residues. The germline gives CDR1 ENHRY, CDR2 SYGVKD. CDR3 loop: CATQTGTGSNQPQHF. CDR3 nucleotide sequence: TGTGCCACACAAACCGGGACAGGGAGCAATCAGCCCCAGCATTTT.

The chain couples TRBV4-3 to TRBJ2-5; D remains unclear. V was shortened by 0 bases and J by 5 bases, with 10 bases between the two germline ends. Germline CDR1 LGHNA, CDR2 YSLEER. This CDR3 is built from 14 residues. DNA of the CDR3: TGCGCCAGCAGCCAAGAGACGCTCGGGGAGACCCAGTACTTC. The encoded protein is CASSQETLGETQYF.

This chain joins TRBV7-3 and TRBJ1-5, with 9 nucleotides matching TRBD1. Germline CDR1 reads SGHTA; CDR2 reads FQGTGA. The CDR3 covers 14 residues. The V segment lost 5 bases and the J segment 6 bases; nucleotides outside the gene matches: 5. This CDR3 is CASSIRDRAQPQHF. The CDR3 nucleotides are TGTGCCAGCAGCATCCGGGACAGGGCTCAGCCCCAGCATTTT.

The chain is built from TRBV29-1 and TRBJ1-1; D is unclear. The germline CDR1 and CDR2 sequences are SQVTM and ANQGSEA. CDR3 length equals 13 residues. Trimming stripped 6 bases from V and 4 bases from J, with 15 bases between. Written as DNA, the CDR3 is TGCAGCGTGATCATTGACACCGGCACTGAAGCTTTCTTT. Translating it yields CSVIIDTGTEAFF.

The V gene is TRBV4-1, the J gene TRBJ2-1, with TRBD1 matching 9 bases. The CDR3 totals 16 residues. V was pared by 2 bases and J by 3 bases, with 5 bases of the junction left unmatched. CDR1 and CDR2 (germline): MGHRA, YSYEKL. DNA for the CDR3: TGCGCCAGCAGCCAACTTACGGGACAGGGCTACAATGAGCAGTTCTTC. It is translated as CASSQLTGQGYNEQFF.

The V call is TRBV3-1 (or the pseudogene TRBV3-2), the J call TRBJ2-7; tentatively, D is TRBD1 (5 bases). This CDR3 has 15 residues. V shed 0 bases and J shed 5 bases, with 14 bases lying between them. Germline CDR1 is LGHDT and CDR2 is YNNKEL (reference sequence). CDR3 sequence: CASSQDSAGPHEQYF. DNA for the CDR3: TGTGCCAGCAGCCAAGATTCGGCAGGGCCCCACGAGCAGTACTTC.

The chain has TRBV27 and TRBJ2-5, with D possibly matching TRBD1 (5 bases). The CDR3 loop spans 11 amino acids. Trimming removed 6 bases at V and 5 bases at J, with 7 bases between. The germline CDR1 and CDR2 sequences are MNHEY and SMNVEV (reference sequence). CDR3 in amino acids: CASRGRETQYF. As DNA, the CDR3 is TGTGCCAGCAGGGGGCGGGAGACCCAGTACTTC.

The chain carries TRBV5-1 and TRBJ1-6; D gene uncertain. In germline, CDR1 is SGHRS, CDR2 YFSETQ. Trimming removed 0 bases at V and 3 bases at J, with 10 bases between. CDR3 length: 16 amino acids. Here the CDR3 reads CASSLALLGYNSPLHF. As DNA, the CDR3 is TGCGCCAGCAGCTTGGCCCTTCTAGGCTATAATTCACCCCTCCACTTT.

This clone turned up a few times. The chain recombines TRBV27 with TRBJ2-1; 11 bases agree with TRBD2. Trimming removed 2 bases from V and 9 bases from J; junction bases left unmatched: 6. Germline V gene lookup returns CDR1 MNHEY and CDR2 SMNVEV (reference sequence). This CDR3 has 15 amino acids. In DNA, the CDR3 is TGTGCCAGCAGTTTAACTAGCGGGAGAGGGGGTGAGCAGTTCTTC. Translated: CASSLTSGRGGEQFF.

The V and J genes are TRBV7-8 and TRBJ1-3, with a weak D call TRBD1 (5 bases). Germline values: CDR1 SGHVS, CDR2 FQNEAQ. This CDR3 comprises 16 residues. V was clipped by 3 bases and J by 4 bases, with 16 bases between them. CDR3 residues: CASSLEGGGRGNTIYF. CDR3 nucleotide sequence: TGTGCCAGCAGCTTGGAGGGTGGGGGAAGGGGAAACACCATATATTTT.

The chain is built from TRBV24-1 and TRBJ1-4; 7 positions match TRBD1. The CDR3 is 14 amino acids. J lost 4 bases, V lost 8 bases, and 6 bases had no gene match. CDR1 is KGHDR and CDR2 is SFDVKD in the germline V gene. The CDR3: CATTDQGVNEKLFF. The CDR3 DNA sequence: TGTGCCACCACCGACCAGGGGGTTAATGAAAAACTGTTTTTT.

This clone was recorded once. The V gene is TRBV24-1, the J gene TRBJ1-3; no firm D call. The CDR3 extends over 14 amino acids. In germline, CDR1 is KGHDR, CDR2 SFDVKD. V lost 8 bases and J lost 6, with 16 bases in between. The CDR3 coding sequence is TGTGCCACCAAGGCTGGCAGCGTGAAAAACACCATATATTTT. Translated: CATKAGSVKNTIYF.

The rearrangement links TRBV3-1 (or the pseudogene TRBV3-2) to TRBJ1-2, with D tentatively TRBD1 (5 bases). The CDR3 contains 15 residues. CDR1 and CDR2 (germline): LGHDT, YNNKEL (reference sequence). V lost 4 bases, J lost 5 bases, and 17 bases lay in between. The CDR3 reads CASSPSDTFWYGYTF. The CDR3 bases are TGTGCCAGCAGCCCGTCGGACACCTTTTGGTATGGCTACACCTTC.

The chain employs TRBV6-1 and TRBJ1-6; the match to TRBD1 covers 7 bases. V trimming: 3 bases; J trimming: 3 bases; junction bases outside the gene matches: 5. Germline assignment: CDR1 MNHNS and CDR2 SASEGT. The CDR3 has 16 residues. CDR3 nucleotides: TGTGCCAGCAGTGAGAGGGGACAGTTCTATAATTCACCCCTCCACTTT. Amino acids: CASSERGQFYNSPLHF.

This clone was seen once. As DNA, the CDR3 is TGTGCCAGCAGCTTTGGGACAGATCTTAACTATGGCTACACCTTC. Amino acid sequence: CASSFGTDLNYGYTF. The chain employs TRBV7-9 and TRBJ1-2; 7 positions agree with TRBD1. V shed 3 bases and J 1 base; nucleotides not matched to a gene: 5. Germline V CDR1 and CDR2: SEHNR, FQNEAQ (reference sequence). This CDR3 comprises 15 residues.

This CDR3 reads CASSTPREKETQYF. In DNA, the CDR3 is TGTGCCAGCAGTACCCCGCGGGAGAAAGAGACCCAGTACTTC. The chain recombines TRBV27 with TRBJ2-5; 7 bases align to TRBD2. J lost 3 bases, V lost 5 bases, and 6 bases had no gene match. This CDR3 comprises 14 residues. The germline CDR1 and CDR2 sequences are MNHEY and SMNVEV (reference sequence).

The rearrangement joins TRBV4-2 to TRBJ2-1; 8 bases align to TRBD2. Germline-derived CDR1 and CDR2 are LGHNA and YNFKEQ. This CDR3 is built from 12 residues. V shed 0 bases and J 15 bases; nucleotides not matched to a gene: 4. CDR3 protein: CASSQDRLALFF. Written as DNA, the CDR3 is TGTGCCAGCAGCCAAGATCGACTAGCGCTGTTCTTC.

The CDR3 sequence: CSVAAGIQETQYF. The CDR3 DNA is TGCAGCGTGGCCGCGGGGATCCAAGAGACCCAGTACTTC. The chain uses TRBV29-1 and TRBJ2-5; weak D call: TRBD2 (6 bases). Trimming stripped 6 bases from V and 1 base from J, with 12 bases between. In germline, CDR1 is SQVTM, CDR2 ANQGSEA. The CDR3 covers 13 residues.

This chain links TRBV27 with TRBJ2-1; D remains unclear. Germline V gives CDR1 MNHEY, CDR2 SMNVEV (reference sequence). This CDR3 contains 16 residues. Trimming left V 6 bases short and J 5 bases short, with 20 bases between. CDR3 amino acids: CASRKVSARSNNEQFF. The CDR3 DNA reads TGTGCCAGCAGGAAAGTTTCCGCACGGAGTAACAATGAGCAGTTCTTC.

The V call is TRBV29-1, the J call TRBJ2-1, with 13 bases lining up with TRBD2. The CDR3 totals 14 residues. V was clipped by 7 bases and J by 9 bases; unmatched bases: 9. From germline, CDR1 is SQVTM and CDR2 ANQGSEA. In nucleotides, the CDR3 is TGCAGCGGTGGGACTAGCGGGAAGAGGAGTGAGCAGTTCTTC. Protein: CSGGTSGKRSEQFF.

The rearrangement joins TRBV11-2 to TRBJ2-1; 7 nucleotides agree with TRBD1. Germline-derived CDR1 and CDR2 are SGHAT and FQNNGV. The CDR3 spans 15 residues. V lost 5 bases, J lost 0 bases, and 4 bases stayed unmatched. The CDR3 reads CASSPTGSSYNEQFF. The CDR3 region has the DNA TGTGCCAGCAGCCCGACAGGGAGCTCCTACAATGAGCAGTTCTTC. Full variable domain (remainder filled in from reference TRBV11-2 and TRBJ2-1): EAGVAQSPRYKIIEKRQSVAFWCNPISGHATLYWYQQILGQGPKLLIQFQNNGVVDDSQLPKDRFSAERLKGVDSTLKIQPAKLEDSAVYLCASSPTGSSYNEQFFGPGTRLTVL.

The chain carries TRBV6-5 and TRBJ1-5, with D tentatively TRBD1 (5 bases). This CDR3 is 14 amino acids long. V lost 2 bases and J 4 bases, leaving 9 bases between the germline ends. Germline CDR1 reads MNHEY; CDR2 reads SVGAGI. CDR3 bases: TGTGCCAGCAGTTACGGACGGGGGAATCAGCCCCAGCATTTT. Amino acids: CASSYGRGNQPQHF.

V gene TRBV7-9 combines with J gene TRBJ1-1, with D possibly being TRBD1 (6 bases). V lost 6 bases to trimming and J lost 1 base, with 15 bases between them. Per germline, CDR1 SEHNR and CDR2 FQNEAQ (reference sequence). CDR3 length: 15 amino acids. The CDR3 DNA sequence: TGTGCCAGCAGTAGGGGGGAGGGGTGGAACACTGAAGCTTTCTTT. As protein: CASSRGEGWNTEAFF.

V gene TRBV12-3 or TRBV12-4 combines with J gene TRBJ1-5, with D possibly matching TRBD1 (5 bases). V lost 6 bases, J lost 4 bases, and 10 bases lay in between. The CDR3 has 13 amino acids. The CDR3, as DNA: TGTGCCAGCAGAACAGCAGGGAATCAGCCCCAGCATTTT. Translated: CASRTAGNQPQHF.

This sequence joins TRBV10-2 and TRBJ1-4; 7 bases are a match to TRBD1. J lost 6 bases, V lost 5 bases, and 6 bases had no gene match. Germline V gene sequence: CDR1 WSHSY, CDR2 SAAADI. The CDR3 spans 14 residues. The CDR3 sequence: CASSSGDRYEKLFF. The CDR3 nucleotides are TGCGCCAGCAGTTCGGGGGACAGATATGAAAAACTGTTTTTT.

The genes are TRBV7-9 and TRBJ1-2; TRBD1 aligns across 7 bases. With V trimmed by 4 bases and J by 6 bases, 2 bases remained unmatched. The CDR3 contains 12 residues. Germline-derived CDR1 and CDR2 are SEHNR and FQNEAQ (reference sequence). The CDR3 is CASSWDSDGYTF. CDR3 nucleotide sequence: TGTGCCAGCAGCTGGGACAGTGATGGCTACACCTTC.

This chain uses TRBV6-1 with TRBJ1-6; D not certain. CDR1 and CDR2 from the germline V gene are MNHNS and SASEGT. V was pared by 4 bases and J by 9 bases, with 19 bases between. The CDR3 is made up of 16 amino acids. CDR3 in amino acids: CASSGAGPGLSSPLHF. The DNA for the CDR3 is TGTGCCAGCAGTGGGGCGGGTCCCGGGTTAAGTTCACCCCTCCACTTT.

CDR3 amino acids: CASSTPLKTGKDSNNQPQHF. Here the CDR3 DNA reads TGTGCCAGTAGTACCCCCCTCAAGACAGGGAAGGATAGTAACAATCAGCCCCAGCATTTT. V and J are TRBV19 and TRBJ1-5; 7 nucleotides match TRBD1. The CDR3 sequence is 20 residues long. The V gene end was trimmed by 4 bases and the J gene end by 3 bases; junction bases not matched to a gene: 21. Germline CDR1 and CDR2: LNHDA and SQIVND (reference sequence).

This sequence joins TRBV5-8 and TRBJ1-5, with D possibly matching TRBD1 (6 bases). Trimming took off 6 bases at V and 9 bases at J, with 10 bases between the two ends. The CDR3 runs to 11 residues. Germline loops: CDR1 SGHTS, CDR2 YDEGEE. The CDR3 coding sequence is TGTGCCAGCAAGGGGGACCGGCCCCAGCATTTT. This encodes CASKGDRPQHF.